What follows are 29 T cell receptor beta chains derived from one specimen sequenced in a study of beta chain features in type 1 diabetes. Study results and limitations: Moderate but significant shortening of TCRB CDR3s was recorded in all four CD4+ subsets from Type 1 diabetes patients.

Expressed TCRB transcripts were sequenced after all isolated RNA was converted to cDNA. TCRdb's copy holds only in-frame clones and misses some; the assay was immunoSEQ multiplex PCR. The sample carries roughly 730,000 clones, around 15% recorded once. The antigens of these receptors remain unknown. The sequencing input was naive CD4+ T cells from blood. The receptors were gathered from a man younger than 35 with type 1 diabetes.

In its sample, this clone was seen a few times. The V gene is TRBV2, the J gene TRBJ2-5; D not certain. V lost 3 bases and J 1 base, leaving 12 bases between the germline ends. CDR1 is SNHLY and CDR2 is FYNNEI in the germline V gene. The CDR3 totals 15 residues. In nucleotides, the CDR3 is TGTGCCAGCAGTGACAGCCGGCGCCTCCAAGAGACCCAGTACTTC. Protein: CASSDSRRLQETQYF.

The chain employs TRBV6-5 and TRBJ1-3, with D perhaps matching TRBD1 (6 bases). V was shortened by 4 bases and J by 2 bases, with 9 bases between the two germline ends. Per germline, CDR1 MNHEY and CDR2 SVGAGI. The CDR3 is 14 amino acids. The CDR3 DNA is TGTGCCAGCAGTTCAGGGGTTGCTGGAAACACCATATATTTT. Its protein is CASSSGVAGNTIYF.

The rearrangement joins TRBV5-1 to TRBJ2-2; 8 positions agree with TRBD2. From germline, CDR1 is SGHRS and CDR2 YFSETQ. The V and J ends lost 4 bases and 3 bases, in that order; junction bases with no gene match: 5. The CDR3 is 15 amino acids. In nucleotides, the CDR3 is TGCGCCAGCAGCCAAAATAGCGGGGACACCGGGGAGCTGTTTTTT. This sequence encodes CASSQNSGDTGELFF.

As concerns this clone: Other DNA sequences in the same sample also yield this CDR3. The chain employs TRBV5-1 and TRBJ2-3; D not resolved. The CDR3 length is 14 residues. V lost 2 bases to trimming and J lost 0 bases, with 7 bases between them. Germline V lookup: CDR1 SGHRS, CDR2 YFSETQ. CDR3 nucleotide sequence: TGCGCCAGCAGCTTTGGGGAAAGCACAGATACGCAGTATTTT. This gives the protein CASSFGESTDTQYF.

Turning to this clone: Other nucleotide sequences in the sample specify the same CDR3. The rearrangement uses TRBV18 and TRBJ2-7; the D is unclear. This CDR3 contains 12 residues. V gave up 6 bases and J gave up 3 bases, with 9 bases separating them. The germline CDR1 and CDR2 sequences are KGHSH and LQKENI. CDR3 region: CASSPELYEQYF. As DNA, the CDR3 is TGTGCCAGCTCCCCGGAGCTCTACGAGCAGTACTTC.

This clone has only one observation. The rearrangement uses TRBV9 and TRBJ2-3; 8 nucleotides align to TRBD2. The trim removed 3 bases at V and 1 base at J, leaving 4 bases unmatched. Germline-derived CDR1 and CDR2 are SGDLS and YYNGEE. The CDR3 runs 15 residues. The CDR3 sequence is CASSGPTSGTDTQYF. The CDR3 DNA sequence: TGTGCCAGCAGCGGCCCGACTAGCGGCACAGATACGCAGTATTTT.

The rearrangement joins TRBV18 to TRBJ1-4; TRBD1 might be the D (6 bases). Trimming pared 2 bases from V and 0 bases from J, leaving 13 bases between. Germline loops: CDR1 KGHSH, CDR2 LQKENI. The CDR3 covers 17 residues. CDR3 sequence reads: CASSPNGQFATNEKLFF. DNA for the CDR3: TGTGCCAGCTCACCAAACGGACAGTTTGCAACTAATGAAAAACTGTTTTTT.

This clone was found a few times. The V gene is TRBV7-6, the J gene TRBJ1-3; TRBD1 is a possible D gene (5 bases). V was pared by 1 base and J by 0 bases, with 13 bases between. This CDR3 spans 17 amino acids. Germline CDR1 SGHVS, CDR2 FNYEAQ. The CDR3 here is CASSLVAGQSSGNTIYF. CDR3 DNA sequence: TGTGCCAGCAGCTTAGTCGCGGGGCAGAGCTCTGGAAACACCATATATTTT.

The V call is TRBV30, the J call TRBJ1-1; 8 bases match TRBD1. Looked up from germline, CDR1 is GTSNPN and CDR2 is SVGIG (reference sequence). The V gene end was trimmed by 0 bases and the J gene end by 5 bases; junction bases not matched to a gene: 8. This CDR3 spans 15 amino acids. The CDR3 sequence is CAWSVGSGGETEAFF. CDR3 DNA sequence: TGTGCCTGGAGTGTAGGTTCAGGGGGCGAGACTGAAGCTTTCTTT.

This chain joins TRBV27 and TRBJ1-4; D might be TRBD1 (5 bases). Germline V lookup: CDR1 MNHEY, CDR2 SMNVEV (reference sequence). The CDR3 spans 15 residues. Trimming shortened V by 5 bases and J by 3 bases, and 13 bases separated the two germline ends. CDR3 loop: CASSDLGAANEKLFF. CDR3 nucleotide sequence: TGTGCCAGCAGTGACCTCGGGGCGGCTAATGAAAAACTGTTTTTT. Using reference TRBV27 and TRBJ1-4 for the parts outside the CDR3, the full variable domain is EAQVTQNPRYLITVTGKKLTVTCSQNMNHEYMSWYRQDPGLGLRQIYYSMNVEVTDKGDVPEGYKVSRKEKRNFPLILESPSPNQTSLYFCASSDLGAANEKLFFGSGTQLSVL.

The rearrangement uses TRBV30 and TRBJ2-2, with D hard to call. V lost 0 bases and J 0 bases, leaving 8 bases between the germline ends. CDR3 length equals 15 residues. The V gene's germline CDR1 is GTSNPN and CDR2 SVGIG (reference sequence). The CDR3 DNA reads TGTGCCTGGAGTGTAGCCAGAGCGAACACCGGGGAGCTGTTTTTT. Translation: CAWSVARANTGELFF. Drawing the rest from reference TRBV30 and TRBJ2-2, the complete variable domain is SQTIHQWPATLVQPVGSPLSLECTVEGTSNPNLYWYRQAAGRGLQLLFYSVGIGQISSEVPQNLSASRPQDRQFILSSKKLLLSDSGFYLCAWSVARANTGELFFGEGSRLTVL.

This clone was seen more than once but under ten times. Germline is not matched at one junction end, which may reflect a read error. CDR3 sequence (DNA): TGTGCCAGCAGCCTCGACAAAGAGCAGTTCTTC. Translated: CASSLDKEQFF. The chain combines TRBV5-4 with TRBJ2-1, with D unresolved. Germline lookup yields CDR1 SGHNT and CDR2 YYREEE (reference sequence). The CDR3 is 11 residues long.

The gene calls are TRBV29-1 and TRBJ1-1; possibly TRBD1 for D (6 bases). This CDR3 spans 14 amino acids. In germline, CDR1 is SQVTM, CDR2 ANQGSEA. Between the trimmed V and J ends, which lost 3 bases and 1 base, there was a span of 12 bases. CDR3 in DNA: TGCAGCGTTGAGGCTCGAGGGGGGAACACTGAAGCTTTCTTT. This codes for CSVEARGGNTEAFF.

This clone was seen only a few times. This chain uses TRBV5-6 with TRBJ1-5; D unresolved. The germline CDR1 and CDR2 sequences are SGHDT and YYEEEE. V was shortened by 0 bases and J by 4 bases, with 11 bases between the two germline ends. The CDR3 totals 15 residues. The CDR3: CASSLVLVRNQPQHF. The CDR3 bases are TGTGCCAGCAGCTTGGTTCTGGTCCGGAATCAGCCCCAGCATTTT.

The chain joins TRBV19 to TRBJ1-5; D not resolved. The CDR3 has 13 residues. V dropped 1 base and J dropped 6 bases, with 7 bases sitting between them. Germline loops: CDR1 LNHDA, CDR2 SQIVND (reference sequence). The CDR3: CASSIVAGQPQHF. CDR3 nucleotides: TGTGCCAGTAGTATAGTAGCAGGTCAGCCCCAGCATTTT.

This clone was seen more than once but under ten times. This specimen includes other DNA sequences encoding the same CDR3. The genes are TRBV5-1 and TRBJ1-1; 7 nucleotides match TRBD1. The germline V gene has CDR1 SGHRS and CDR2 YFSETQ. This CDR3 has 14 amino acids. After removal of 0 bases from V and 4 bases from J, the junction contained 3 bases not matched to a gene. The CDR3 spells CASSLGAGGTEAFF. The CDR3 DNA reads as TGCGCCAGCAGCTTGGGGGCAGGGGGCACTGAAGCTTTCTTT.

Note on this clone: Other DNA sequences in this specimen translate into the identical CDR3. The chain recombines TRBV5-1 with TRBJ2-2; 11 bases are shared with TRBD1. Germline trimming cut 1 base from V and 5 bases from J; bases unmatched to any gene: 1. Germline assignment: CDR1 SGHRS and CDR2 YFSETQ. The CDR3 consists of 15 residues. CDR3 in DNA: TGCGCCAGCAGCTTGAGGGACAGGGGGACCGGGGAGCTGTTTTTT. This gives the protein CASSLRDRGTGELFF.

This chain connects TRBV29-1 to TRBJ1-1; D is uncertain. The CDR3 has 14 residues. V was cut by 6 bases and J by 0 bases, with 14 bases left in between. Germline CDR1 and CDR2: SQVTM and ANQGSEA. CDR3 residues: CSVAVRGMNTEAFF. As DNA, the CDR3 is TGCAGCGTCGCAGTTCGAGGGATGAACACTGAAGCTTTCTTT.

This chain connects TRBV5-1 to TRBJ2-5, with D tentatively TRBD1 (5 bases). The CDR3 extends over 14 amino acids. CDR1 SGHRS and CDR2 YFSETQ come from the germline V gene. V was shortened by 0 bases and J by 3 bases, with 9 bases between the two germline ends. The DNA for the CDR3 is TGCGCCAGCAGCTTGGTAGTGACAGAAGAGACCCAGTACTTC. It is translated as CASSLVVTEETQYF.

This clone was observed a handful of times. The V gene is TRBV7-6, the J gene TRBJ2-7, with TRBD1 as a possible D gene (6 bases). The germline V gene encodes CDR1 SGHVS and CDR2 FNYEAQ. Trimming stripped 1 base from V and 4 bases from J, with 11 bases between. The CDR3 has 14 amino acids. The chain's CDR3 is CASSLDLTGYEQYF. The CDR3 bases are TGTGCCAGCAGCTTAGACCTGACAGGTTACGAGCAGTACTTC.

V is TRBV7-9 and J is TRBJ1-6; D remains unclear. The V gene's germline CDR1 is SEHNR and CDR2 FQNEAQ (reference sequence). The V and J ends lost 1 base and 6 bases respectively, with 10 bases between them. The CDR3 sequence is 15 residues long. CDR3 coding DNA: TGTGCCAGCAGCTTAGATGAGACGGTTAATTCACCCCTCCACTTT. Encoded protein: CASSLDETVNSPLHF.

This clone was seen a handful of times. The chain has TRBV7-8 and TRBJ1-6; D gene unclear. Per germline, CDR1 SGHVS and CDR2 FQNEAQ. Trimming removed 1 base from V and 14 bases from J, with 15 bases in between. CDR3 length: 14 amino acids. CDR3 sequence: CASSLVSGFGSLHF. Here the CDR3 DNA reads TGTGCCAGCAGCTTAGTTTCTGGATTTGGGTCCCTCCACTTT.

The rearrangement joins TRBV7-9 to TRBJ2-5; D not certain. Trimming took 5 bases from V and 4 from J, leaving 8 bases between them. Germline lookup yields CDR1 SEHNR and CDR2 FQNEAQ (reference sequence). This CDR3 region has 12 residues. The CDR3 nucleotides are TGTGCCAGCAGCCAACCAGCAGAGACCCAGTACTTC. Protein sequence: CASSQPAETQYF.

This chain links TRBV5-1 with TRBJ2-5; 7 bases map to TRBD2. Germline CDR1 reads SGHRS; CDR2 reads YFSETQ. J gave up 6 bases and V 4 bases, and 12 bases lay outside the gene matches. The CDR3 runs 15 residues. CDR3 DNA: TGCGCCAGCAGCCTAAACGACGGACTAGAGAAGACCCAGTACTTC. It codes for CASSLNDGLEKTQYF. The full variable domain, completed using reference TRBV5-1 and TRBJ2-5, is KAGVTQTPRYLIKTRGQQVTLSCSPISGHRSVSWYQQTPGQGLQFLFEYFSETQRNKGNFPGRFSGRQFSNSRSEMNVSTLELGDSALYLCASSLNDGLEKTQYFGPGTRLLVL.

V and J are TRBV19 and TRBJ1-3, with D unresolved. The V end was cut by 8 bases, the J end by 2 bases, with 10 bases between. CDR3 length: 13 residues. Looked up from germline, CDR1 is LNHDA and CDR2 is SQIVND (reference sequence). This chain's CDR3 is CASRVTAGNTIYF. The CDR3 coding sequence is TGTGCCAGTCGAGTGACGGCTGGAAACACCATATATTTT.

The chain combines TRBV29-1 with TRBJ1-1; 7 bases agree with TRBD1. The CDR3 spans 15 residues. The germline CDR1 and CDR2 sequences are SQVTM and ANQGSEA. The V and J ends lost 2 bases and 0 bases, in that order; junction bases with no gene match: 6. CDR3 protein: CSVELRGTVNTEAFF. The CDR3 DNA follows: TGCAGCGTTGAATTGAGGGGGACAGTGAACACTGAAGCTTTCTTT.

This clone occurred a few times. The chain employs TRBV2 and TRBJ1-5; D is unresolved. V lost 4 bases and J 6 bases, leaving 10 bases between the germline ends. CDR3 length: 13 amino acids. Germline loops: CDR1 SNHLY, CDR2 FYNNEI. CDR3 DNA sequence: TGTGCCAGCAGTGTCTTGGGGAGTCAGCCCCAGCATTTT. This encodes CASSVLGSQPQHF. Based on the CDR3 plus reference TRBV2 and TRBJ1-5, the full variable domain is EPEVTQTPSHQVTQMGQEVILRCVPISNHLYFYWYRQILGQKVEFLVSFYNNEISEKSEIFDDQFSVERPDGSNFTLKIRSTKLEDSAMYFCASSVLGSQPQHFGDGTRLSIL.

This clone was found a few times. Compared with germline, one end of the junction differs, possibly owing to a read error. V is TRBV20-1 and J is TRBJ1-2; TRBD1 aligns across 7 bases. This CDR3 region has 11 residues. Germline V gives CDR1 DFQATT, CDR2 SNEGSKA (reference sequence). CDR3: CSVRGRGANLF. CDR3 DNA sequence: TGCAGTGTGAGAGGCAGGGGGGCGAACTTATTC.

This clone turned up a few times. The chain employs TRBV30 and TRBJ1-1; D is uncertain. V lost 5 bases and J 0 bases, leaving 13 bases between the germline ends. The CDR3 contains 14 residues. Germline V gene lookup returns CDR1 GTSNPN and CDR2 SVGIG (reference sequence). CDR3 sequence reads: CAWSLGALNTEAFF. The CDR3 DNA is TGTGCCTGGTCCCTGGGAGCTTTGAACACTGAAGCTTTCTTT.